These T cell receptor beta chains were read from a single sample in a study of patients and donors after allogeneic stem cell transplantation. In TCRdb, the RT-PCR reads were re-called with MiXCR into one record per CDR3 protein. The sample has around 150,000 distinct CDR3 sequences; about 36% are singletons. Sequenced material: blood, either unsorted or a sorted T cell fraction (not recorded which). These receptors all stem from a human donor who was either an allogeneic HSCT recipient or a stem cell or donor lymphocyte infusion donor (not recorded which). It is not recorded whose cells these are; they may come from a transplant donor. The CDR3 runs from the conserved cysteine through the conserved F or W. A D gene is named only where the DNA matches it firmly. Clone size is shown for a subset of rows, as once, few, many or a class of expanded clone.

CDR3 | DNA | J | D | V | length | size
CASTDRPNTGELFF | TGTGCCAGCACGGACAGGCCGAACACCGGGGAGCTGTTTTTT | TRBJ2-2 | TRBD1 | TRBV12-3/TRBV12-4 | 14 | -
CASSQDRRSTEAFF | TGCGCCAGCAGCCAAGATCGTCGAAGCACTGAAGCTTTCTTT | TRBJ1-1 | - | TRBV4-1 | 14 | -
CASSFAGGPEELFF | TGCGCCAGCAGCTTTGCGGGGGGGCCGGAGGAGCTGTTTTTT | TRBJ2-2 | TRBD2 | TRBV5-1 | 14 | -
CASFGAGDQPQHF | TGTGCCAGCTTCGGGGCTGGAGATCAGCCCCAGCATTTT | TRBJ1-5 | - | TRBV6-6 | 13 | once
CASSQIRLSRGGTDTQYF | TGCGCCAGCAGCCAGATACGCCTCTCGCGGGGTGGCACAGATACGCAGTATTTT | TRBJ2-3 | - | TRBV4-3 | 18 | -
CATSDLTSGGADTQYF | TGTGCCACCAGTGACCTAACTAGCGGGGGGGCAGATACGCAGTATTTT | TRBJ2-3 | TRBD2 | TRBV24-1 | 16 | few
CASSDTGTRGYTF | TGTGCCAGCAGCGATACCGGGACTCGGGGCTACACCTTC | TRBJ1-2 | - | TRBV7-8 | 13 | -
CASSSRVARTDTQYF | TGTGCCAGCAGTTCCCGAGTAGCCCGGACAGATACGCAGTATTTT | TRBJ2-3 | - | TRBV28 | 15 | -
CAWSGANSRLDGYTF | TGTGCCTGGAGTGGTGCCAACAGTCGCTTGGACGGCTACACCTTC | TRBJ1-2 | - | TRBV30 | 15 | -
CASSGGRPHYGYTF | TGTGCCAGCAGCGGTGGACGGCCCCACTATGGCTACACCTTC | TRBJ1-2 | - | TRBV9 | 14 | -
CASSFLLAGVDNEQFF | TGTGCCAGCAGTTTCCTTCTAGCGGGGGTAGACAATGAGCAGTTCTTC | TRBJ2-1 | TRBD2 | TRBV12-3/TRBV12-4 | 16 | -
CASSLAFETQYF | TGTGCCAGCAGCTTAGCCTTCGAGACCCAGTACTTC | TRBJ2-5 | - | TRBV5-8 | 12 | -
CASSLVDTYNSPLHF | TGTGCCAGCAGCTTAGTGGACACCTATAATTCACCCCTCCACTTT | TRBJ1-6 | - | TRBV7-2 | 15 | few
CASSSYRVPEAFF | TGTGCCAGCAGCTCCTACAGGGTGCCTGAAGCTTTCTTT | TRBJ1-1 | - | TRBV7-3 | 13 | few
CASSFRGGLGAQNTIYF | TGTGCCAGCAGTTTTAGGGGAGGGCTGGGAGCGCAAAACACCATATATTTT | TRBJ1-3 | - | TRBV28 | 17 | -
CASSYSDTEAFF | TGTGCCAGCAGTTACTCGGACACTGAAGCTTTCTTT | TRBJ1-1 | - | TRBV6-2/TRBV6-3 | 12 | -
CASSRSGQGNEQFF | TGTGCCAGCAGCCGATCGGGACAGGGGAATGAGCAGTTCTTC | TRBJ2-1 | TRBD1 | TRBV3-1 | 14 | -
CASSPGPPGSEQFF | TGTGCCAGCAGCCCTGGTCCCCCGGGTTCCGAGCAGTTCTTC | TRBJ2-1 | - | TRBV9 | 14 | -
CASSQASGGSTDTQYF | TGCGCCAGCAGCCAAGCTAGCGGGGGTAGCACAGATACGCAGTATTTT | TRBJ2-3 | TRBD2 | TRBV4-3 | 16 | -
CASSLLQGSNSPLHF | TGTGCCAGCAGCTTACTTCAGGGGAGCAATTCACCCCTCCACTTT | TRBJ1-6 | - | TRBV7-6 | 15 | -
CASSEEGTANTGELFF | TGTGCCAGCAGCGAAGAAGGTACAGCGAACACCGGGGAGCTGTTTTTT | TRBJ2-2 | - | TRBV7-9 | 16 | -
CASSPRTGQNTEAFF | TGTGCCAGCAGCCCCCGGACAGGGCAGAACACTGAAGCTTTCTTT | TRBJ1-1 | TRBD1 | TRBV7-9 | 15 | few
CASSYSGHLTPGGYTF | TGTGCCAGCAGTTACTCGGGTCACCTAACCCCGGGTGGCTACACCTTC | TRBJ1-2 | - | TRBV6-5 | 16 | few
CASSVTAASSYGYTF | TGTGCCAGCAGCGTAACAGCAGCATCATCTTATGGCTACACCTTC | TRBJ1-2 | - | TRBV9 | 15 | -
CASSLGPEAFF | TGTGCCAGCAGTTTGGGCCCTGAAGCTTTCTTT | TRBJ1-1 | - | TRBV12-3/TRBV12-4 | 11 | few
CASSYRNRNEKLFF | TGCGCCAGCAGCTACAGGAATCGAAACGAAAAACTGTTTTTT | TRBJ1-4 | - | TRBV5-1 | 14 | -
CATSRRGSPTDTQYF | TGTGCCACCAGCAGAAGGGGCTCCCCCACAGATACGCAGTATTTT | TRBJ2-3 | - | TRBV15 | 15 | few
CASSPPRANSPLHF | TGTGCCAGCAGCCCCCCCCGGGCGAATTCACCCCTCCACTTT | TRBJ1-6 | - | TRBV7-8 | 14 | -
CASSRQGQVNDGYTF | TGTGCCAGCAGTCGACAGGGACAGGTTAACGATGGCTACACCTTC | TRBJ1-2 | TRBD1 | TRBV12-3/TRBV12-4 | 15 | few
CATSGSGSSYNEQFF | TGTGCCACCAGTGGTTCGGGAAGCTCCTACAATGAGCAGTTCTTC | TRBJ2-1 | - | TRBV24-1 | 15 | -
CASMGKWGLSNQPQHF | TGTGCCAGCATGGGAAAGTGGGGGTTGAGCAATCAGCCCCAGCATTTT | TRBJ1-5 | - | TRBV6-1 | 16 | -
CASSSLGSGGDTQYF | TGCGCCAGCAGCTCCCTGGGTAGCGGTGGCGATACGCAGTATTTT | TRBJ2-3 | - | TRBV5-1 | 15 | -
CASSLDAYSGNTIYF | TGTGCCAGCAGCCTGGACGCTTACTCTGGAAACACCATATATTTT | TRBJ1-3 | - | TRBV11-2 | 15 | -
CASSQGISSEAFF | TGTGCCAGCAGCCAAGGAATTTCCTCTGAAGCTTTCTTT | TRBJ1-1 | - | TRBV3-1 | 13 | -
CASSLLGGGYNEQFF | TGTGCCAGCAGTCTCTTAGGCGGCGGCTACAATGAGCAGTTCTTC | TRBJ2-1 | - | TRBV12-3/TRBV12-4 | 15 | few
CSAGIGGGTEAFF | TGCAGTGCTGGGATAGGGGGCGGCACTGAAGCTTTCTTT | TRBJ1-1 | TRBD1 | TRBV20-1 | 13 | -
CASSSIGRGPNTEAFF | TGTGCCAGCAGCTCCATCGGCAGGGGCCCTAACACTGAAGCTTTCTTT | TRBJ1-1 | - | TRBV7-9 | 16 | -
CSASSFNSPLHF | TGCAGTGCTTCATCGTTCAATTCACCCCTCCACTTT | TRBJ1-6 | - | TRBV20-1 | 12 | -
CASSLKANYGYTF | TGTGCCAGCAGTTTAAAGGCTAACTATGGCTACACCTTC | TRBJ1-2 | - | TRBV12-3/TRBV12-4 | 13 | few
CASSTDRVTQTQYF | TGTGCCAGCAGTACCGACAGGGTTACGCAGACCCAGTACTTC | TRBJ2-5 | TRBD1 | TRBV27 | 14 | -
CASSLVGQGADEAFF | TGCGCCAGCAGCTTGGTGGGGCAGGGGGCTGATGAAGCTTTCTTT | TRBJ1-1 | TRBD1 | TRBV5-1 | 15 | -
CASSNQGALGTEAFF | TGTGCCAGCAGCAACCAGGGGGCGTTGGGCACTGAAGCTTTCTTT | TRBJ1-1 | TRBD1 | TRBV6-5 | 15 | few
CASGSGTDSNQPQHF | TGTGCCAGCGGATCCGGGACAGATAGCAATCAGCCCCAGCATTTT | TRBJ1-5 | TRBD1 | TRBV6-1 | 15 | -
CAIPLDPCDNEQFF | TGTGCCATCCCCCTGGACCCTTGTGACAATGAGCAGTTCTTC | TRBJ2-1 | - | TRBV21-1 | 14 | -
CSVRRGSATEAFF | TGCAGCGTTCGGAGGGGGTCAGCCACTGAAGCTTTCTTT | TRBJ1-1 | - | TRBV29-1 | 13 | -
CASSLAGVLGYGYTF | TGTGCCAGCAGCTTGGCCGGGGTCTTGGGCTATGGCTACACCTTC | TRBJ1-2 | - | TRBV5-8 | 15 | many
CASSLMGPLGNQPQHF | TGTGCCAGCAGTTTAATGGGTCCCTTGGGGAATCAGCCCCAGCATTTT | TRBJ1-5 | - | TRBV12-3/TRBV12-4 | 16 | -
CSARDRGFSGNEQFF | TGCAGTGCTAGAGATCGGGGGTTCAGCGGGAATGAGCAGTTCTTC | TRBJ2-1 | - | TRBV20-1 | 15 | few
CASSARAGQHSGANVLTF | TGCGCCAGCAGCGCCCGGGCTGGACAGCACTCTGGGGCCAACGTCCTGACTTTC | TRBJ2-6 | - | TRBV5-1 | 18 | -
CASGGTGDLGNQPQHF | TGTGCCAGCGGTGGGACAGGGGATCTGGGGAATCAGCCCCAGCATTTT | TRBJ1-5 | TRBD1 | TRBV27 | 16 | -
CASSEELGVGYGYTF | TGTGCCAGCAGTGAAGAACTGGGGGTAGGCTATGGCTACACCTTC | TRBJ1-2 | - | TRBV6-1 | 15 | few
CASTQDRLNTEAFF | TGTGCCAGCACTCAGGACAGGCTGAACACTGAAGCTTTCTTT | TRBJ1-1 | TRBD1 | TRBV12-3/TRBV12-4 | 14 | -
CAISGSRSNTEAFF | TGTGCCATCTCAGGGTCGCGCTCAAACACTGAAGCTTTCTTT | TRBJ1-1 | - | TRBV10-3 | 14 | -
CASSHTGGLTKNIQYF | TGTGCCAGCAGCCACACAGGGGGCTTGACCAAAAACATTCAGTACTTC | TRBJ2-4 | TRBD1 | TRBV4-2 | 16 | -
CASIMQLNQPQHF | TGTGCCAGCATTATGCAGTTGAATCAGCCCCAGCATTTT | TRBJ1-5 | - | TRBV28 | 13 | -
CASSLEQGSGNEQFF | TGTGCCAGCAGTTTAGAACAGGGGTCGGGCAATGAGCAGTTCTTC | TRBJ2-1 | TRBD1 | TRBV27 | 15 | -
CASSPRSGNTIYF | TGTGCCAGCAGCCCTCGATCTGGAAACACCATATATTTT | TRBJ1-3 | - | TRBV12-3/TRBV12-4 | 13 | few
CASSLAGTGSYTF | TGTGCCAGCAGCTTAGCTGGGACAGGGAGCTACACCTTC | TRBJ1-2 | TRBD1 | TRBV7-2 | 13 | -
CASSPTEPSSGNTIYF | TGTGCCAGCAGCCCGACAGAACCTAGCTCTGGAAACACCATATATTTT | TRBJ1-3 | - | TRBV6-6 | 16 | many
CSGTANTGELFF | TGCAGTGGGACCGCCAACACCGGGGAGCTGTTTTTT | TRBJ2-2 | - | TRBV20-1 | 12 | -